The next 17 T cell receptor beta chains were all read from a single sample in a study of technical replicates of blood from a few donors. Data came from immunoSEQ multiplex PCR; TCRdb stores just in-frame clones and leaves some out. This sample yields tens of thousands of clones, of which nearly 96% are seen a single time; around 0.4% belongs to the top ten. Sequences were obtained from T cells isolated from PBMCs. Receptors originate from a human donor in good health.

The chain couples TRBV7-8 to TRBJ1-3; no firm D call. Per germline, CDR1 SGHVS and CDR2 FQNEAQ. The CDR3 runs 14 residues. V lost 5 bases and J 0 bases, leaving 8 bases between the germline ends. CDR3 DNA: TGTGCCAGCAGCCTCCTGAGCTCTGGAAACACCATATATTTT. It yields the protein CASSLLSSGNTIYF.

The chain couples TRBV11-2 to TRBJ2-1; TRBD2 might be the D (6 bases). The CDR3 runs 16 residues. V was clipped by 4 bases and J by 6 bases, with 19 bases between them. From germline, CDR1 is SGHAT and CDR2 FQNNGV. The CDR3 protein is CASSSDGGANLNEQFF. CDR3 nucleotides: TGTGCCAGCAGCTCCGACGGAGGGGCTAACCTCAATGAGCAGTTCTTC.

The chain uses TRBV6-6 and TRBJ2-3; D is undetermined. The CDR3 spans 16 residues. Germline lookup yields CDR1 MNHNY and CDR2 SVGAGI (reference sequence). V dropped 2 bases and J dropped 1 base, with 13 bases sitting between them. Written as DNA, the CDR3 is TGTGCCAGCAGTTACCCCGACTGGATCGGCACAGATACGCAGTATTTT. Protein: CASSYPDWIGTDTQYF.

V usage is TRBV18 and J usage is TRBJ1-2; D unresolved. The CDR3 length is 14 residues. In germline, CDR1 is KGHSH, CDR2 LQKENI. V lost 4 bases to trimming and J lost 7 bases, with 16 bases between them. Here the CDR3 DNA reads TGTGCCAGCTCACAAGGCGAGGCTCCGGGTGGCTACACCTTC. This sequence encodes CASSQGEAPGGYTF.

This rearrangement joins TRBV29-1 to TRBJ2-1; a weak D match, TRBD1 (5 bases). Trimming removed 3 bases at V and 8 bases at J, with 11 bases between. Germline V gives CDR1 SQVTM, CDR2 ANQGSEA. The CDR3 extends over 12 amino acids. DNA of the CDR3: TGCAGCGTTGAGTCAGGGTCTCATGAGCAGTTCTTC. This translates into CSVESGSHEQFF.

The J gene is TRBJ1-2, the V gene TRBV7-3; D is possibly TRBD1 (5 bases). Germline V gene data show CDR1 as SGHTA and CDR2 as FQGTGA. V was clipped by 2 bases and J by 4 bases, with 11 bases between them. The CDR3 sequence is 14 residues long. CDR3 bases: TGTGCCAGCAGCTTATTCGCAGGGATCTATGGCTACACCTTC. Its translation: CASSLFAGIYGYTF.

V usage is TRBV4-3 and J usage is TRBJ2-7; 9 nucleotides match TRBD1. The trim removed 0 bases at V and 1 base at J, leaving 7 bases unmatched. CDR1 and CDR2 from the germline V gene are LGHNA and YSLEER. The CDR3 length is 17 residues. CDR3 DNA sequence: TGCGCCAGCAGCCAAGATCAAGGGACAGGGCCGTCCTACGAGCAGTACTTC. This translates into CASSQDQGTGPSYEQYF.

A single count supports this clone. The chain employs TRBV7-3 and TRBJ2-3; tentatively, D is TRBD1 (8 bases). V lost 5 bases to trimming and J lost 4 bases, with 16 bases between them. CDR1 and CDR2 from the germline V gene are SGHTA and FQGTGA. CDR3 length equals 15 residues. In DNA, the CDR3 is TGTGCCAGCAGCCCACAGGGGGGGATGGCAGATACGCAGTATTTT. Translating gives CASSPQGGMADTQYF.

The chain carries TRBV6-1 and TRBJ1-5; D might be TRBD1 (6 bases). CDR1 and CDR2 (germline): MNHNS, SASEGT. The CDR3 length is 14 residues. The V and J ends lost 6 bases and 3 bases respectively, with 12 bases between them. For the CDR3, the DNA is TGTGCCAGCAGGCACCGGGACATCAATCAGCCCCAGCATTTT. Its translation: CASRHRDINQPQHF.

The genes are TRBV11-3 and TRBJ2-7; D perhaps matches TRBD2 (5 bases). CDR3 length equals 15 residues. Germline V gives CDR1 SGHNT, CDR2 YENEEA. With 0 bases removed from V and 0 bases from J, the gap between germline ends came to 9 bases. CDR3 nucleotides: TGTGCCAGCAGCTTAGAAGGACTCAGCTCCTACGAGCAGTACTTC. Protein product: CASSLEGLSSYEQYF.

In the case of this clone: This sample also contains other DNA sequences that code for the same CDR3. This chain links TRBV9 with TRBJ2-7; 8 bases map to TRBD2. This CDR3 region has 14 residues. The V and J ends lost 3 bases and 0 bases, in that order; junction bases with no gene match: 2. In germline, CDR1 is SGDLS, CDR2 YYNGEE. The CDR3 DNA reads as TGTGCCAGCAGCGCGGGGGGGAGCTCCTACGAGCAGTACTTC. This encodes CASSAGGSSYEQYF. The variable domain in full, completed from reference TRBV9 and TRBJ2-7, reads DSGVTQTPKHLITATGQRVTLRCSPRSGDLSVYWYQQSLDQGLQFLIQYYNGEERAKGNILERFSAQQFPDLHSELNLSSLELGDSALYFCASSAGGSSYEQYFGPGTRLTVT.

The J gene is TRBJ1-4, the V gene TRBV11-2; maybe TRBD1 (5 bases). The CDR3 sequence is 14 residues long. Germline V CDR1 and CDR2: SGHAT, FQNNGV. The V gene lost 2 bases and the J gene lost 7 bases, with 11 bases spanning the gap. This CDR3 reads CASSLPTGVEKLFF. CDR3 DNA: TGTGCCAGCAGCTTACCAACGGGGGTTGAAAAACTGTTTTTT.

The chain uses TRBV6-6 and TRBJ1-5; no clear D gene. Looked up from germline, CDR1 is MNHNY and CDR2 is SVGAGI (reference sequence). CDR3 length equals 15 residues. Trimming removed 2 bases from V and 3 bases from J, with 11 bases in between. The CDR3 spells CASSYTSGPNQPQHF. DNA of the CDR3: TGTGCCAGCAGTTACACAAGCGGTCCCAATCAGCCCCAGCATTTT.

This clone was counted once. CDR3 in DNA: TGTGCCAGCTCCCGAACTAGCGGGATGGTTGGTGAGCAGTTCTTC. It encodes CASSRTSGMVGEQFF. The chain employs TRBV6-6 and TRBJ2-1; 10 positions match TRBD2. The V gene end was trimmed by 8 bases and the J gene end by 9 bases; junction bases not matched to a gene: 13. Per germline, CDR1 MNHNY and CDR2 SVGAGI (reference sequence). This CDR3 contains 15 residues.

The chain joins TRBV30 to TRBJ1-5, with 7 bases aligning to TRBD1. V shed 2 bases, J shed 7 bases, and the junction held 11 bases outside the gene matches. The CDR3 runs to 15 residues. CDR1 and CDR2 (germline): GTSNPN, SVGIG (reference sequence). The CDR3 loop is CAWSHLGQGGQPQHF. CDR3 DNA sequence: TGTGCCTGGAGTCATCTAGGTCAGGGGGGCCAGCCCCAGCATTTT.

This rearrangement joins TRBV10-3 to TRBJ2-7; D may be TRBD2 (6 bases). The CDR3 extends over 12 amino acids. V was shortened by 6 bases and J by 2 bases, with 8 bases between the two germline ends. Germline-derived CDR1 and CDR2 are ENHRY and SYGVKD. Here the CDR3 DNA reads TGTGCCATCAGAGGGACTGCCTACGAGCAGTACTTC. It is translated as CAIRGTAYEQYF.

This clone was observed a single time. The chain has TRBV5-4 and TRBJ2-4; no clear D gene. V was trimmed by 0 bases and J by 1 base, leaving 8 bases between them. The CDR3 consists of 15 residues. The V gene's germline CDR1 is SGHNT and CDR2 YYREEE (reference sequence). The CDR3 region is CASSLDPIAKNIQYF. As DNA, the CDR3 is TGTGCCAGCAGCTTGGATCCAATCGCCAAAAACATTCAGTACTTC. Full variable domain (rest looked up from reference TRBV5-4 and TRBJ2-4): ETGVTQSPTHLIKTRGQQVTLRCSSQSGHNTVSWYQQALGQGPQFIFQYYREEENGRGNFPPRFSGLQFPNYSSELNVNALELDDSALYLCASSLDPIAKNIQYFGAGTRLSVL.